This record covers a single T cell receptor beta chain. The target antigen is unknown. These data are taken from a study of cytomegalovirus exposure and HLA in healthy donors. Overall study context: The roughly 100 million unique TCR beta sequences, from 150 million to 200 million T cells, were found by an earlier analysis. Tens of millions of unique TCRs from HLA-typed donors made up an early data release.

Primers: 60 Vbeta forward and 13 Jbeta reverse. The table came from immunoSEQ multiplex PCR; TCRdb's copy has only in-frame clones and leaves some out. The profile covers about 190,000 clones, with approximately 77% appearing a single time and 3.4% taken by the ten largest. Study-level results: There was a cluster of highly shared sequence variants that was likely a sequencing artifact.

The source of this sequence is a man aged 40-50 years in good health and CMV-seropositive. Sequenced sample: PBMCs.

The CDR3 spells CASSLEGRDYEQYF. The CDR3 nucleotides read TGCGCCAGCAGCTTGGAGGGCAGGGATTACGAGCAGTACTTC. This chain joins TRBV5-1 and TRBJ2-7; tentatively, D is TRBD1 (5 bases). CDR3 size: 14 residues. In germline, CDR1 is SGHRS, CDR2 YFSETQ. V was trimmed by 0 bases and J by 4 bases, leaving 11 bases between them.